One and the same sample provided the 11 T cell receptor beta chains below, sequenced in a study of T cells in Graves' hyperthyroidism and ophthalmopathy. RNA transcripts provided the source from which TCR beta CDR3 regions were amplified. The HTBI primer set was used in a first-round RT-PCR of the TCR CDR3. TCRdb re-called the multiplex PCR reads through MiXCR, storing one row per CDR3 protein. The table records 620,000 or so distinct CDR3 sequences, about 15% of them present only once. Sequencing was done on a sample of blood. The receptor source for this set is a woman between 45 and 65 years old with Graves' ophthalmopathy.

The sample holds a few counts of this clonotype. This chain connects TRBV28 to TRBJ1-1; D possibly corresponds to TRBD1 (5 bases). The CDR3 contains 12 residues. The germline V and J ends were trimmed by 10 bases and 0 bases, with 9 bases remaining between them. Germline V gives CDR1 MDHEN, CDR2 SYDVKM. CDR3 amino acids: CAIDSMNTEAFF. The CDR3 DNA follows: TGTGCCATAGACAGCATGAACACTGAAGCTTTCTTT.

This clonotype was counted only a few times. The chain is built from TRBV7-9 and TRBJ2-1, with D possibly called TRBD1 or TRBD2 (5 bases each). The germline gives CDR1 SEHNR, CDR2 FQNEAQ (reference sequence). Trimming took 7 bases from V and 0 from J, leaving 16 bases between them. The CDR3 covers 16 residues. The CDR3 nucleotides are TGTGCCAGCACCCACAGTCTGGGGACCTCCTACAATGAGCAGTTCTTC. It yields the protein CASTHSLGTSYNEQFF.

About this clonotype itself: This may stem from a read error, because a much larger clone lies one nucleotide away. V usage is TRBV6-1 and J usage is TRBJ2-1; 10 bases align to TRBD2. There are 13 residues in the CDR3. Germline CDR1 and CDR2: MNHNS and SASEGT. Here the CDR3 reads CVSGLAAYNEQFF. Here the CDR3 DNA reads TGTGTCAGCGGACTAGCGGCCTACAATGAGCAGTTCTTC.

This clonotype has ten or more counts. The chain couples TRBV10-3 to TRBJ2-7; 7 positions match TRBD1. CDR1 ENHRY and CDR2 SYGVKD come from the germline V gene. V lost 4 bases and J lost 6; bases outside the gene matches: 15. The length of the CDR3 is 16 residues. The CDR3 loop is CAISGRDRDEFGEQYF. In DNA form, the CDR3 reads TGTGCCATCAGTGGACGAGACAGGGACGAGTTTGGCGAGCAGTACTTC.

This clonotype has at least ten counts. V gene TRBV27 combines with J gene TRBJ2-3; 8 bases are shared with TRBD1. Trimming removed 2 bases from V and 0 bases from J; junction bases left unmatched: 10. The CDR3 contains 18 residues. Germline V gene sequence: CDR1 MNHEY, CDR2 SMNVEV (reference sequence). The CDR3 DNA reads TGTGCCAGCAGTTTACAAACCCTGACAGGGGAAAGCACAGATACGCAGTATTTT. It encodes CASSLQTLTGESTDTQYF.

The chain joins TRBV11-2 to TRBJ2-7, with 10 bases lining up with TRBD1. Germline V gene data show CDR1 as SGHAT and CDR2 as FQNNGV. This CDR3 has 16 amino acids. With 1 base clipped from V and 5 bases from J, the junction kept 8 bases outside the gene matches. CDR3: CASSLAEGQGSHEQYF. The DNA for the CDR3 is TGTGCCAGCAGCTTAGCAGAGGGACAGGGGTCCCACGAGCAGTACTTC. Variable domain in full (rest from reference TRBV11-2 and TRBJ2-7): EAGVAQSPRYKIIEKRQSVAFWCNPISGHATLYWYQQILGQGPKLLIQFQNNGVVDDSQLPKDRFSAERLKGVDSTLKIQPAKLEDSAVYLCASSLAEGQGSHEQYFGPGTRLTVT.

This clonotype has ten or more counts. This chain uses TRBV24-1 with TRBJ2-5, with D uncertain. V gave up 3 bases and J gave up 1 base, with 14 bases separating them. The germline V gene has CDR1 KGHDR and CDR2 SFDVKD. There are 16 residues in the CDR3. CDR3 loop: CATSDTGVWPQETQYF. In DNA form, the CDR3 reads TGTGCCACCAGTGATACCGGCGTTTGGCCCCAAGAGACCCAGTACTTC.

This clonotype was seen repeatedly, ten times or more. This chain connects TRBV2 to TRBJ2-3, with 12 bases lining up with TRBD2. Germline V lookup: CDR1 SNHLY, CDR2 FYNNEI. CDR3 size: 16 residues. V gave up 5 bases and J gave up 1 base; unmatched junction bases: 4. Here the CDR3 DNA reads TGTGCCAGCAGTACCGGACTAGCGGGACGCACAGATACGCAGTATTTT. Residues: CASSTGLAGRTDTQYF.

This clonotype was counted ten times or more. The chain couples TRBV28 to TRBJ2-3; 7 positions match TRBD1. Germline V gene lookup returns CDR1 MDHEN and CDR2 SYDVKM. CDR3 length: 17 amino acids. Unmatched junction bases numbered 14, after V lost 6 bases and J lost 2 bases. CDR3 loop: CASSPTIRTGITDTQYF. DNA of the CDR3: TGTGCCAGCAGCCCCACCATCCGGACAGGAATCACAGATACGCAGTATTTT.

This clonotype was observed at least ten times. This CDR3 reads CASSPTSGKSYNEQFF. The DNA of the CDR3 is TGTGCCAGCTCACCAACTAGCGGGAAGTCCTACAATGAGCAGTTCTTC. V gene TRBV18 combines with J gene TRBJ2-1; 10 bases match TRBD2. V lost 2 bases, J lost 1 base, and 2 bases stayed unmatched. The germline V gene encodes CDR1 KGHSH and CDR2 LQKENI. The CDR3 length is 16 residues.

This clonotype was detected many times. The chain employs TRBV5-1 and TRBJ1-2; the D is unclear. Germline lookup yields CDR1 SGHRS and CDR2 YFSETQ. The CDR3 sequence is 13 residues long. V was clipped by 2 bases and J by 2 bases, with 7 bases between them. The CDR3 loop reads CASSFGENYGYTF. The CDR3, as DNA: TGCGCCAGCAGCTTCGGGGAAAACTATGGCTACACCTTC.